The next 29 T cell receptor beta chains were all read from a single sample in a study of T-cell reconstitution after alpha-beta-depleted transplantation in children. As it was prepared, the TCRbeta library received unique molecular identifiers. Each CDR3 protein is one row after TCRdb ran MiXCR on the PCR reads. There are over 450,000 distinct CDR3 sequences in the sample; over 9.5% occur only once, and roughly 2.1% lies in the top ten. This specimen consisted of PBMCs, obtained before TCRalphabeta/CD19-depleted stem cell transplant. The receptors were gathered from a child aged 2-15 years with inherited bone marrow failure, due to receive a stem cell transplant.

This clonotype has ten or more counts. The chain has TRBV5-1 and TRBJ2-1; no clear D. Trimming stripped 0 bases from V and 13 bases from J, with 14 bases between. The CDR3 loop spans 13 amino acids. Germline assignment: CDR1 SGHRS and CDR2 YFSETQ. CDR3 DNA sequence: TGCGCCAGCAGCTTGGAATCTTCGGCCCGCCAGTTCTTC. Its protein is CASSLESSARQFF.

This clonotype was seen at least ten times. The chain uses TRBV4-2 and TRBJ1-3; D is uncertain. In germline, CDR1 is LGHNA, CDR2 YNFKEQ. There are 16 residues in the CDR3. Trimming pared 2 bases from V and 0 bases from J, leaving 11 bases between. CDR3 amino acids: CASSQREHYSGNTIYF. In nucleotides, the CDR3 is TGTGCCAGCAGCCAAAGGGAACATTACTCTGGAAACACCATATATTTT.

This clonotype has a handful of counts. V is TRBV19 and J is TRBJ2-7; TRBD1 agrees at 7 bases. V trimming: 6 bases; J trimming: 5 bases; junction bases outside the gene matches: 10. CDR3 length equals 14 residues. CDR1 LNHDA and CDR2 SQIVND come from the germline V gene (reference sequence). CDR3 in amino acids: CASSEWTGLNEQYF. In DNA form, the CDR3 reads TGTGCCAGTAGCGAGTGGACAGGTCTGAACGAGCAGTACTTC.

The chain links TRBV29-1 to TRBJ2-7; D is undetermined. Trimming cost V 4 bases and J 6 bases, with 13 bases left between them. CDR3 size: 12 residues. The V gene's germline CDR1 is SQVTM and CDR2 ANQGSEA. The CDR3 loop is CSVALPSAEQYF. For the CDR3, the DNA is TGCAGCGTTGCACTACCTTCTGCCGAGCAGTACTTC.

This clonotype has a count of ten or more. The chain uses TRBV29-1 and TRBJ1-1; D not certain. Trimming removed 2 bases at V and 0 bases at J, with 10 bases between. The germline V gene encodes CDR1 SQVTM and CDR2 ANQGSEA. CDR3 length equals 14 residues. CDR3 loop: CSVESLSVNTEAFF. The CDR3 DNA follows: TGCAGCGTTGAAAGCCTTTCCGTGAACACTGAAGCTTTCTTT.

Concerning this clonotype itself: A much larger clone differs from this one at a single base, so this may be a read error. This rearrangement joins TRBV6-1 to TRBJ2-5, with 9 bases aligning to TRBD1. Trimming at V came to 6 bases and at J to 4 bases, leaving 9 bases not matched to a gene. There are 15 residues in the CDR3. Germline CDR1 reads MNHNS; CDR2 reads SASEGT. CDR3 in amino acids: CASSPRDRVPETQYF. For the CDR3, the DNA is TGTGCCAGCAGCCCACGGGACAGGGTGCCAGAGACCCAGTACTTC.

This clonotype was counted ten times or more. This chain links TRBV4-1 with TRBJ1-2; no definite D call. The germline gives CDR1 MGHRA, CDR2 YSYEKL. With 1 base removed from V and 2 bases from J, the gap between germline ends came to 11 bases. This CDR3 has 15 residues. The DNA of the CDR3 is TGCGCCAGCAGCCAAGCTCGGGGAACCAACTATGGCTACACCTTC. Its translation is CASSQARGTNYGYTF.

This clonotype was counted between two and nine times. J is TRBJ2-7 and V is TRBV11-2; D is uncertain. Germline V lookup: CDR1 SGHAT, CDR2 FQNNGV. V lost 4 bases and J 0 bases, leaving 16 bases between the germline ends. The CDR3 has 16 residues. The CDR3 coding sequence is TGTGCCAGCAGCTCCATTTCGGCCAGAACCTCCTACGAGCAGTACTTC. Its protein product is CASSSISARTSYEQYF.

This chain uses TRBV27 with TRBJ1-6; 7 bases match TRBD1. The CDR3 is made up of 14 amino acids. CDR1 is MNHEY, CDR2 SMNVEV, per germline (reference sequence). Trimming removed 4 bases from V and 5 bases from J; junction bases left unmatched: 2. In nucleotides, the CDR3 is TGTGCCAGCAGTTACAGGGGTCATAATTCACCCCTCCACTTT. It codes for CASSYRGHNSPLHF.

The chain carries TRBV20-1 and TRBJ1-4; 11 bases align to TRBD1. With V trimmed by 5 bases and J by 7 bases, 3 bases remained unmatched. The CDR3 contains 13 residues. Germline values: CDR1 DFQATT, CDR2 SNEGSKA (reference sequence). As DNA, the CDR3 is TGCAGTGCTTGGACAGGGGGCTTTGAAAAACTGTTTTTT. Protein product: CSAWTGGFEKLFF.

The chain recombines TRBV12-3 or TRBV12-4 with TRBJ1-2; 8 bases map to TRBD1. The J segment lost 4 bases and the V segment lost 0 bases, leaving 7 bases of the junction unmatched. This CDR3 is built from 16 residues. CDR3: CASSLALGTGGYGYTF. CDR3 coding DNA: TGTGCCAGCAGTTTAGCGCTGGGGACAGGAGGCTATGGCTACACCTTC.

Many counts were recorded for this clonotype. This sequence joins TRBV24-1 and TRBJ2-2; D remains unclear. V lost 7 bases and J lost 6, with 11 bases in between. This CDR3 comprises 13 residues. In germline, CDR1 is KGHDR, CDR2 SFDVKD. The CDR3 coding sequence is TGTGCCACCAGGCTCGACGAGTCCGGGGAGCTGTTTTTT. Protein sequence: CATRLDESGELFF.

The chain carries TRBV5-4 and TRBJ2-3, with a tentative D call TRBD2 (6 bases). This CDR3 is 15 amino acids long. Germline V gives CDR1 SGHNT, CDR2 YYREEE (reference sequence). V gave up 4 bases and J gave up 0 bases, with 12 bases separating them. The CDR3 region is CASSARDLSTDTQYF. The CDR3, as DNA: TGTGCCAGCAGCGCCCGGGACTTAAGCACAGATACGCAGTATTTT.

This clonotype was detected ten times or more. One end of the junction fails to match germline, which may point to a read error. The chain links TRBV5-1 to TRBJ2-1; D is unresolved. Germline CDR1 reads SGHRS; CDR2 reads YFSETQ. The CDR3 loop spans 14 amino acids. The DNA for the CDR3 is TGCGCCAGCAGCTTGTCGGGTCCGGTTGATGAGCAGTTTTTC. Amino acids: CASSLSGPVDEQFF.

This chain connects TRBV9 to TRBJ2-1; the match to TRBD2 covers 9 bases. The CDR3 covers 17 residues. The V gene end was trimmed by 4 bases and the J gene end by 6 bases; junction bases not matched to a gene: 14. Germline lookup yields CDR1 SGDLS and CDR2 YYNGEE. The CDR3: CASSWTSDPRPGNEQFF. As DNA, the CDR3 is TGTGCCAGCAGCTGGACTAGCGACCCCCGGCCGGGCAATGAGCAGTTCTTC. The full variable domain, completed using reference TRBV9 and TRBJ2-1, is DSGVTQTPKHLITATGQRVTLRCSPRSGDLSVYWYQQSLDQGLQFLIQYYNGEERAKGNILERFSAQQFPDLHSELNLSSLELGDSALYFCASSWTSDPRPGNEQFFGPGTRLTVL.

Notes on this clonotype: A much larger clone differs from this one at a single base, so this may be a read error. The CDR3 here is CASSIVGTSGGYNQQFF. Written as DNA, the CDR3 is TGTGCCAGTAGTATAGTCGGGACTAGCGGGGGCTACAATCAGCAGTTCTTC. V and J are TRBV19 and TRBJ2-1; 14 bases agree with TRBD2. The CDR3 runs 17 residues. Germline V CDR1 and CDR2: LNHDA, SQIVND (reference sequence).

This sequence joins TRBV19 and TRBJ2-7; 10 bases agree with TRBD2. This CDR3 is built from 15 residues. From germline, CDR1 is LNHDA and CDR2 SQIVND (reference sequence). V shed 2 bases, J shed 4 bases, and the junction held 5 bases outside the gene matches. DNA for the CDR3: TGTGCCAGTAGTATACGGACTAGCGGACAATACGAGCAGTACTTC. This translates into CASSIRTSGQYEQYF.

At least ten counts were recorded for this clonotype. V and J are TRBV28 and TRBJ2-5, with 11 positions matching TRBD2. This CDR3 is 15 amino acids long. With 3 bases clipped from V and 0 bases from J, the junction kept 0 bases outside the gene matches. Germline lookup yields CDR1 MDHEN and CDR2 SYDVKM. The chain's CDR3 is CASSLGLADQETQYF. The DNA of the CDR3 is TGTGCCAGCAGTTTGGGACTAGCGGACCAAGAGACCCAGTACTTC.

CDR3 protein: CASSQVGGHNEQFF. In DNA form, the CDR3 reads TGTGCCAGCAGCCAAGTGGGGGGACATAATGAGCAGTTCTTC. J is TRBJ2-1 and V is TRBV4-2; D tentatively reads TRBD1 or TRBD2 (6 bases each). V was trimmed by 1 base and J by 7 bases, leaving 11 bases between them. Germline V lookup: CDR1 LGHNA, CDR2 YNFKEQ. The CDR3 runs 14 residues.

The sample holds a few counts of this clonotype. The chain uses TRBV7-9 and TRBJ1-2, with unresolved D. This CDR3 comprises 13 residues. The germline V gene encodes CDR1 SEHNR and CDR2 FQNEAQ (reference sequence). Trimming cost V 8 bases and J 4 bases, with 14 bases left between them. DNA for the CDR3: TGTGCCAGCTCAGGCCTAAACCTCTATGGCTACACCTTC. Translation: CASSGLNLYGYTF.

This clonotype was observed many times. The V and J genes are TRBV29-1 and TRBJ2-3, with TRBD1 as a possible D gene (5 bases). Trimming stripped 5 bases from V and 2 bases from J, with 14 bases between. There are 14 residues in the CDR3. Germline V lookup: CDR1 SQVTM, CDR2 ANQGSEA. CDR3 sequence (DNA): TGCAGCGTTAAAGGGGCACTTAACACAGATACGCAGTATTTT. Its translation: CSVKGALNTDTQYF.

To note about this clonotype: A clone one base away is much larger, so this may be a read error. The chain combines TRBV6-4 with TRBJ2-7; TRBD2 agrees at 14 bases. Germline CDR1 is MRHNA and CDR2 is SNTAGT. The length of the CDR3 is 14 residues. CDR3 amino acids: CTSSPLGLAGVRYF. The CDR3 DNA reads TGTACCAGCAGTCCGCTGGGACTAGCGGGAGTAAGGTACTTC.

This clonotype was recorded a few times. This rearrangement joins TRBV18 to TRBJ1-2, with a weak D call TRBD1 (6 bases). The germline V gene has CDR1 KGHSH and CDR2 LQKENI. V was pared by 2 bases and J by 8 bases, with 18 bases between. The CDR3 contains 15 residues. CDR3 in amino acids: CASSPNQGLTSGYTF. The CDR3, as DNA: TGTGCCAGCTCACCAAATCAGGGGTTAACGAGCGGCTACACCTTC.

This clonotype was seen a single time. A much larger clone lies one base from this, so it may be a read error. The chain links TRBV9 to TRBJ2-2; D might be TRBD2 (7 bases). Germline CDR1 is SGDLS and CDR2 is YYNGEE. The CDR3 is 16 amino acids. Here the CDR3 DNA reads TGTGCCAGCAGCGTATCGGGGGGCAGGGGAGCCGGGCAGCTGTTTTTT. Protein: CASSVSGGRGAGQLFF.

The J gene is TRBJ1-2, the V gene TRBV4-3, with 12 bases fitting TRBD1. The V and J ends lost 3 bases and 4 bases, in that order; junction bases with no gene match: 12. Germline V gene data show CDR1 as LGHNA and CDR2 as YSLEER. The CDR3 runs 18 residues. The CDR3 DNA reads TGCGCCAGCAGCCACCTCCCCGGGACAGGGGGCGAGTCCTATGGCTACACCTTC. Translated, it gives CASSHLPGTGGESYGYTF.

Many counts were recorded for this clonotype. V and J are TRBV27 and TRBJ2-7, with TRBD2 identical over 11 bases. The germline V gene has CDR1 MNHEY and CDR2 SMNVEV (reference sequence). V lost 0 bases, J lost 3 bases, and 4 bases stayed unmatched. This CDR3 contains 16 residues. The CDR3 loop is CASSLSRLAGFYEQYF. The CDR3 coding sequence is TGTGCCAGCAGTTTATCAAGACTAGCGGGGTTCTACGAGCAGTACTTC.

This clonotype has ten or more counts. The J gene is TRBJ2-3, the V gene TRBV10-2; the match to TRBD2 covers 11 bases. Germline V gene data show CDR1 as WSHSY and CDR2 as SAAADI. V was clipped by 5 bases and J by 4 bases; unmatched bases: 5. The CDR3 has 15 amino acids. The CDR3 spells CASSIAGGLADTQYF. CDR3 coding DNA: TGCGCCAGCAGTATAGCGGGAGGGCTCGCAGATACGCAGTATTTT.

The chain couples TRBV24-1 to TRBJ2-5; the D gene is possibly TRBD2 (6 bases). V was clipped by 3 bases and J by 0 bases, with 7 bases between them. CDR3 length: 14 amino acids. Germline values: CDR1 KGHDR, CDR2 SFDVKD. CDR3 amino acids: CATSDRDYQETQYF. CDR3 coding DNA: TGTGCCACCAGTGATCGGGACTACCAAGAGACCCAGTACTTC.

This clonotype was seen ten or more times. This chain uses TRBV4-3 with TRBJ1-2; TRBD1 is a possible D gene (6 bases). Trimming removed 1 base at V and 4 bases at J, with 13 bases between. Germline CDR1 LGHNA, CDR2 YSLEER. This CDR3 spans 15 amino acids. The CDR3 region is CASSQGTESTYGYTF. The CDR3, as DNA: TGCGCCAGCAGCCAAGGGACAGAGAGTACCTATGGCTACACCTTC.